Following are 15 T cell receptor beta chains from one sample sequenced in a study of cytomegalovirus exposure and HLA in healthy donors. 13 Jbeta primers and 60 Vbeta primers were used for the PCR. TCRdb keeps only in-frame clones here, not all; method: immunoSEQ multiplex PCR. Of 100,000 to 150,000 clones detected, approximately 69% appear once; the ten largest clones hold 4%. The sample comprised PBMCs. These TCRs come from a man between 35 and 55 years old in good health and CMV-seropositive.

The table lists this clone with a few counts. As DNA, the CDR3 is TGTGCCAGCAAGAGGGTCGATGAGCAGTTCTTC. It yields the protein CASKRVDEQFF. This chain joins TRBV25-1 and TRBJ2-1, with a tentative D call TRBD2 (5 bases). The CDR3 length is 11 residues. Trimming stripped 7 bases from V and 8 bases from J, with 9 bases between. The germline V gene encodes CDR1 MGHDK and CDR2 SYGVNS.

The V and J genes are TRBV29-1 and TRBJ2-3, with 16 positions matching TRBD2. The CDR3 is 17 amino acids. CDR1 SQVTM and CDR2 ANQGSEA come from the germline V gene. The trim removed 6 bases at V and 1 base at J, leaving 7 bases unmatched. The CDR3 protein is CSVAGTSGREGTDTQYF. For the CDR3, the DNA is TGCAGCGTCGCCGGGACTAGCGGGAGGGAAGGCACAGATACGCAGTATTTT.

This chain uses TRBV20-1 with TRBJ2-7; 11 nucleotides match TRBD2. Germline V gives CDR1 DFQATT, CDR2 SNEGSKA (reference sequence). This CDR3 region has 11 residues. This CDR3 reads CSLAGGKEQYF. In nucleotides, the CDR3 is TGCAGCTTAGCGGGGGGGAAGGAGCAGTACTTC.

The chain has TRBV2 and TRBJ2-5; 11 positions match TRBD2. Germline lookup yields CDR1 SNHLY and CDR2 FYNNEI. V gave up 0 bases and J gave up 2 bases; unmatched junction bases: 2. This CDR3 comprises 16 residues. CDR3 in DNA: TGTGCCAGCAGTGAAGCTCTAGCGGGGGGACAAGAGACCCAGTACTTC. It encodes CASSEALAGGQETQYF.

The chain carries TRBV7-2 and TRBJ2-1; 11 bases are a match to TRBD2. The junction had 7 bases not matched to a gene; V was cut back by 4 bases and J by 8 bases. CDR3 size: 15 residues. Germline V CDR1 and CDR2: SGHTA, FQGNSA. In DNA, the CDR3 is TGTGCCAGCAGCTCCACACTAGCGGGAGAGCATGAGCAGTTCTTC. Protein product: CASSSTLAGEHEQFF.

In this sample, this clone turned up a few times. The genes are TRBV14 and TRBJ2-7; maybe TRBD2 (5 bases). Germline values: CDR1 SGHDN, CDR2 FVKESK. The CDR3 is made up of 14 amino acids. V was clipped by 0 bases and J by 2 bases, with 8 bases between them. The CDR3 is CASSQEAGAYEQYF. The DNA for the CDR3 is TGTGCCAGCAGCCAAGAAGCCGGGGCCTACGAGCAGTACTTC.

This chain joins TRBV10-3 and TRBJ1-5; D might be TRBD1 (5 bases). The CDR3 has 13 amino acids. V was trimmed by 4 bases and J by 5 bases, leaving 9 bases between them. CDR1 is ENHRY and CDR2 is SYGVKD in the germline V gene. CDR3 sequence (DNA): TGTGCCATCAGTGGACAGAACGATCAGCCCCAGCATTTT. Translation: CAISGQNDQPQHF.

The chain couples TRBV27 to TRBJ1-2, with D perhaps matching TRBD1 (6 bases). The CDR3 loop spans 15 amino acids. The germline V gene has CDR1 MNHEY and CDR2 SMNVEV (reference sequence). V lost 6 bases to trimming and J lost 8 bases, with 22 bases between them. CDR3 nucleotide sequence: TGTGCCAGCAGCCCTAGCCGACAGGCCCCGTGGGGCTACACCTTC. Translation: CASSPSRQAPWGYTF.

CDR3 sequence reads: CASSAPGGSYNSPLHF. The CDR3 nucleotides read TGTGCCAGCAGTGCCCCAGGGGGCTCCTATAATTCACCCCTCCACTTT. The chain links TRBV6-1 to TRBJ1-6; 7 nucleotides align to TRBD1. The junction had 3 bases not matched to a gene; V was cut back by 4 bases and J by 0 bases. CDR1 is MNHNS and CDR2 is SASEGT in the germline V gene. This CDR3 has 16 amino acids.

The sample holds a few counts of this clone. This chain's CDR3 is CASSIDRSNQPQHF. The CDR3 DNA reads as TGTGCCAGTAGTATAGATCGGAGCAATCAGCCCCAGCATTTT. This sequence joins TRBV19 and TRBJ1-5; D call uncertain. Per the germline V gene, CDR1 is LNHDA and CDR2 is SQIVND (reference sequence). V shed 0 bases and J shed 1 base, with 4 bases lying between them. CDR3 length equals 14 residues. Full variable domain (rest looked up from reference TRBV19 and TRBJ1-5): DGGITQSPKYLFRKEGQNVTLSCEQNLNHDAMYWYRQDPGQGLRLIYYSQIVNDFQKGDIAEGYSVSREKKESFPLTVTSAQKNPTAFYLCASSIDRSNQPQHFGDGTRLSIL.

The V call is TRBV2, the J call TRBJ2-2; the match to TRBD2 covers 13 bases. The V segment lost 8 bases and the J segment 6 bases; nucleotides outside the gene matches: 9. This CDR3 comprises 16 residues. The V gene's germline CDR1 is SNHLY and CDR2 FYNNEI. The CDR3 DNA reads TGTGCCAGCGTTCGGACTAGCGGGAGAAAACCCGGGGAGCTGTTTTTT. Translating it yields CASVRTSGRKPGELFF.

The V call is TRBV7-9, the J call TRBJ2-5; D is possibly TRBD1 (6 bases). The CDR3 covers 15 residues. V was pared by 3 bases and J by 1 base, with 12 bases between. The germline gives CDR1 SEHNR, CDR2 FQNEAQ (reference sequence). CDR3 sequence reads: CASSFRDKIQETQYF. The CDR3 DNA reads as TGTGCCAGCAGCTTCCGGGACAAGATCCAAGAGACCCAGTACTTC.

This clone appeared many times. The chain joins TRBV7-8 to TRBJ2-3; TRBD2 aligns across 9 bases. J lost 1 base, V lost 3 bases, and 2 bases had no gene match. From germline, CDR1 is SGHVS and CDR2 FQNEAQ. The CDR3 has 15 residues. The CDR3 region has the DNA TGTGCCAGCAGCTTGTCTAGCGGGGGCACAGATACGCAGTATTTT. Amino acid sequence: CASSLSSGGTDTQYF.

This clone has only a few counts. The V call is TRBV19, the J call TRBJ2-2; perhaps TRBD2 as D (7 bases). Trimming removed 8 bases at V and 4 bases at J, with 17 bases between. The CDR3 has 15 amino acids. Germline CDR1 and CDR2: LNHDA and SQIVND (reference sequence). The CDR3 DNA reads as TGTGCCAGTGCGGGCCGGGGGGCGGGCACCGGGGAGCTGTTTTTT. Its translation: CASAGRGAGTGELFF.

V and J are TRBV30 and TRBJ1-2; D not certain. The CDR3 is made up of 13 amino acids. The V end was cut by 3 bases, the J end by 2 bases, with 10 bases between. Germline V gives CDR1 GTSNPN, CDR2 SVGIG (reference sequence). The CDR3 DNA follows: TGTGCCTGGAGGCCCCGAGGGAACTATGGCTACACCTTC. It translates to CAWRPRGNYGYTF.